This passage covers 26 T cell receptor beta chains from one sample sequenced in a study of cytomegalovirus exposure and HLA in healthy donors. PCR used 60 Vbeta primers and 13 Jbeta primers. Sequencing used immunoSEQ multiplex PCR; TCRdb keeps in-frame clones, though not all of them. The sample holds 100,000 to 150,000 clones, 80% seen once. The source material was PBMCs. These receptors originate from a young man in good health and CMV-seropositive.

V and J are TRBV28 and TRBJ2-1; tentatively, D is TRBD2 (6 bases). CDR1 and CDR2 (germline): MDHEN, SYDVKM. Trimming shortened V by 10 bases and J by 3 bases, and 13 bases separated the two germline ends. This CDR3 is built from 13 residues. The CDR3: CATTGTLYNEQFF. CDR3 DNA: TGTGCCACTACCGGGACTCTCTACAATGAGCAGTTCTTC.

This clone has a single count. This chain links TRBV6-1 with TRBJ2-3; weak D call: TRBD1 (5 bases). Trimming removed 7 bases at V and 4 bases at J, with 18 bases between. The CDR3 sequence is 15 residues long. Germline loops: CDR1 MNHNS, CDR2 SASEGT. The DNA of the CDR3 is TGTGCCAGCAATCCAACCCCAGGGTTCGCAGATACGCAGTATTTT. It is translated as CASNPTPGFADTQYF.

V usage is TRBV19 and J usage is TRBJ1-6; the match to TRBD1 covers 10 bases. Germline V gives CDR1 LNHDA, CDR2 SQIVND (reference sequence). V lost 8 bases to trimming and J lost 8 bases; unmatched junction nucleotides: 9. CDR3 size: 15 residues. CDR3 sequence (DNA): TGTGCCAGTCGGGACAGGGGACGATCGGATTCACCCCTCCACTTT. Translated, it gives CASRDRGRSDSPLHF.

Here the CDR3 DNA reads TGTGCCAGCCCAAACCCCAGGGTGGGGACTGAAGCTTTCTTT. Protein product: CASPNPRVGTEAFF. The chain couples TRBV28 to TRBJ1-1, with D perhaps TRBD1 (5 bases). The length of the CDR3 is 14 residues. In germline, CDR1 is MDHEN, CDR2 SYDVKM. V was trimmed by 8 bases and J by 5 bases, leaving 18 bases between them. The full variable domain, with the rest looked up from reference TRBV28 and TRBJ1-1, is DVKVTQSSRYLVKRTGEKVFLECVQDMDHENMFWYRQDPGLGLRLIYFSYDVKMKEKGDIPEGYSVSREKKERFSLILESASTNQTSMYLCASPNPRVGTEAFFGQGTRLTVV.

The rearrangement joins TRBV9 to TRBJ2-7, with 7 bases lining up with TRBD1. The CDR3 consists of 15 residues. J was trimmed by 0 bases and V by 0 bases; bases with no gene match: 3. Germline CDR1 is SGDLS and CDR2 is YYNGEE. CDR3 loop: CASSVAGTDSYEQYF. For the CDR3, the DNA is TGTGCCAGCAGCGTAGCGGGGACAGACTCCTACGAGCAGTACTTC. Using reference TRBV9 and TRBJ2-7 for the parts outside the CDR3, the full variable domain is DSGVTQTPKHLITATGQRVTLRCSPRSGDLSVYWYQQSLDQGLQFLIQYYNGEERAKGNILERFSAQQFPDLHSELNLSSLELGDSALYFCASSVAGTDSYEQYFGPGTRLTVT.

This rearrangement joins TRBV29-1 to TRBJ2-5, with TRBD2 as a possible D gene (6 bases). Trimming removed 6 bases from V and 4 bases from J, with 12 bases in between. CDR3 length: 12 amino acids. Germline loops: CDR1 SQVTM, CDR2 ANQGSEA. The CDR3: CSVGRGGETQYF. CDR3 nucleotides: TGCAGCGTGGGGCGGGGCGGAGAGACCCAGTACTTC. Supplemented by reference TRBV29-1 and TRBJ2-5, the full variable domain reads SAVISQKPSRDICQRGTSLTIQCQVDSQVTMMFWYRQQPGQSLTLIATANQGSEATYESGFVIDKFPISRPNLTFSTLTVSNMSPEDSSIYLCSVGRGGETQYFGPGTRLLVL.

The rearrangement links TRBV21-1 to TRBJ1-6; the D call in the table, TRBD1, was not verified against the DNA. TRBV21-1 corresponds to a pseudogene. The CDR3 contains 21 residues. The CDR3 here is CASSKALFLDRDHVGNSPLHF. CDR3 bases: TGTGCCAGCAGCAAAGCGCTTTTCCTGGACAGGGACCATGTGGGTAATTCACCCCTCCACTTT.

The CDR3 loop is CASSKREGVEQFF. CDR3 in DNA: TGTGCCAGCAGCAAAAGGGAGGGAGTTGAGCAGTTCTTC. The chain has TRBV21-1 and TRBJ2-1; no DNA check was done on the table's D call, TRBD2. TRBV21-1 is termed a pseudogene. CDR3 size: 13 residues.

The chain is built from TRBV6-1 and TRBJ1-4; 7 bases align to TRBD1. Germline CDR1 is MNHNS and CDR2 is SASEGT. V shed 6 bases and J 4 bases; nucleotides not matched to a gene: 2. CDR3 length equals 13 residues. In DNA, the CDR3 is TGTGCCAGCAGGGGGACAGATAATGAAAAACTGTTTTTT. Protein product: CASRGTDNEKLFF.

This chain links TRBV9 with TRBJ2-2; D remains ambiguous. CDR1 SGDLS and CDR2 YYNGEE come from the germline V gene. V was shortened by 0 bases and J by 1 base, with 10 bases between the two germline ends. The CDR3 contains 16 residues. CDR3 region: CASSVGWAGNTGELFF. The DNA of the CDR3 is TGTGCCAGCAGCGTAGGATGGGCAGGGAACACCGGGGAGCTGTTTTTT.

The genes are TRBV27 and TRBJ1-5, with D tentatively TRBD1 (6 bases). This CDR3 comprises 14 residues. The V gene's germline CDR1 is MNHEY and CDR2 SMNVEV (reference sequence). Deletions cut 6 bases from V and 2 bases from J, with 11 bases between. For the CDR3, the DNA is TGTGCCAGCAGAGGGGGAAGTGGCAATCAGCCCCAGCATTTT. Its protein product is CASRGGSGNQPQHF.

V gene TRBV28 combines with J gene TRBJ2-5, with D perhaps TRBD1 (5 bases). CDR3 length equals 12 residues. Germline CDR1 reads MDHEN; CDR2 reads SYDVKM. The germline V and J ends were trimmed by 5 bases and 5 bases, with 9 bases remaining between them. This chain's CDR3 is CASSESGETQYF. DNA for the CDR3: TGTGCCAGCAGTGAATCAGGGGAGACCCAGTACTTC.

This clone was counted once. This chain connects TRBV18 to TRBJ1-6; TRBD1 matches 8 bases. The CDR3 spans 15 residues. With 3 bases clipped from V and 7 bases from J, the junction kept 5 bases outside the gene matches. The germline V gene has CDR1 KGHSH and CDR2 LQKENI. The CDR3 here is CASSPTGQGNSPLHF. The CDR3 nucleotides read TGTGCCAGCTCACCGACCGGACAGGGAAATTCACCCCTCCACTTT.

CDR3 sequence: CASSSEAGELFF. The CDR3 coding sequence is TGTGCCAGCAGCTCCGAGGCCGGGGAGCTGTTTTTT. The rearrangement links TRBV7-3 to TRBJ2-2; D gene ambiguous. V gave up 4 bases and J gave up 6 bases, with 6 bases separating them. This CDR3 contains 12 residues. Germline CDR1 reads SGHTA; CDR2 reads FQGTGA.

The gene calls are TRBV5-1 and TRBJ2-3; TRBD2 is a possible D gene (6 bases). This CDR3 region has 15 residues. The V end lost 5 bases, the J end lost 0 bases, and 13 bases lay between the germline ends. Germline assignment: CDR1 SGHRS and CDR2 YFSETQ. The CDR3 region has the DNA TGCGCCAGCAGGGTAGGGGACTCAAGCACAGATACGCAGTATTTT. Protein: CASRVGDSSTDTQYF.

The chain uses TRBV6-1 and TRBJ2-4, with D perhaps TRBD1 (6 bases). The CDR3 is made up of 15 amino acids. Trimming cost V 2 bases and J 9 bases, with 17 bases left between them. Germline V lookup: CDR1 MNHNS, CDR2 SASEGT. The CDR3 region is CASSEPGTFGTIQYF. The CDR3 DNA sequence: TGTGCCAGCAGTGAACCCGGGACATTTGGAACCATTCAGTACTTC.

This clone came up once. The chain joins TRBV5-1 to TRBJ2-1, with D possibly being TRBD2 (5 bases). Germline loops: CDR1 SGHRS, CDR2 YFSETQ. This CDR3 spans 17 amino acids. Trimming stripped 5 bases from V and 4 bases from J, with 22 bases between. As DNA, the CDR3 is TGCGCCAGCAGTAGACCCGAGGGAACCCACCGTTACAATGAGCAGTTCTTC. Translation gives CASSRPEGTHRYNEQFF.

The rearrangement links TRBV2 to TRBJ2-3; TRBD2 is a possible D gene (6 bases). Trimming pared 3 bases from V and 1 base from J, leaving 11 bases between. The CDR3 is 15 residues long. Per germline, CDR1 SNHLY and CDR2 FYNNEI. The CDR3, as DNA: TGTGCCAGCAGTGATGCGGGGTCGGGCACAGATACGCAGTATTTT. Translation: CASSDAGSGTDTQYF.

This rearrangement joins TRBV29-1 to TRBJ1-2; tentative D call: TRBD1 (5 bases). The germline gives CDR1 SQVTM, CDR2 ANQGSEA. Trimming left V 2 bases short and J 7 bases short, with 11 bases between. The CDR3 runs 12 residues. The DNA of the CDR3 is TGCAGCGTTGAATCGGGCAGGGCTGGCTACACCTTC. This sequence encodes CSVESGRAGYTF.

This rearrangement joins TRBV7-8 to TRBJ1-5; D might be TRBD1 (6 bases). V gave up 1 base and J gave up 2 bases, with 15 bases separating them. The CDR3 spans 17 residues. CDR1 SGHVS and CDR2 FQNEAQ come from the germline V gene. CDR3 nucleotides: TGTGCCAGCAGCTTAGGTGTTAGGGCAGGGGGCAATCAGCCCCAGCATTTT. Its protein product is CASSLGVRAGGNQPQHF.

The rearrangement joins TRBV4-2 to TRBJ2-1; 16 bases are a match to TRBD2. The V gene end was trimmed by 4 bases and the J gene end by 5 bases; junction bases not matched to a gene: 8. Germline CDR1 reads LGHNA; CDR2 reads YNFKEQ. CDR3 length equals 18 residues. The CDR3 reads CASSRSGTSGGAHNEQFF. CDR3 DNA: TGTGCCAGCAGCCGAAGCGGGACTAGCGGGGGGGCCCACAATGAGCAGTTCTTC.

This sequence joins TRBV2 and TRBJ2-1, with D tentatively TRBD1 (5 bases). Trimming shortened V by 0 bases and J by 9 bases, and 18 bases separated the two germline ends. The CDR3 runs to 16 residues. From germline, CDR1 is SNHLY and CDR2 FYNNEI. The CDR3 coding sequence is TGTGCCAGCAGTGAAGCGGTAGGGGCCGCGGTGGGTGAGCAGTTCTTC. Protein sequence: CASSEAVGAAVGEQFF. Looking up the rest from reference TRBV2 and TRBJ2-1 gives the full variable domain: EPEVTQTPSHQVTQMGQEVILRCVPISNHLYFYWYRQILGQKVEFLVSFYNNEISEKSEIFDDQFSVERPDGSNFTLKIRSTKLEDSAMYFCASSEAVGAAVGEQFFGPGTRLTVL.

This clone was counted between two and nine times. The chain uses TRBV10-3 and TRBJ2-1; a possible D gene is TRBD1 (6 bases). V was shortened by 2 bases and J by 5 bases, with 7 bases between the two germline ends. Germline CDR1 is ENHRY and CDR2 is SYGVKD. The CDR3 loop spans 13 amino acids. CDR3 in amino acids: CAISERDNNEQFF. The CDR3 bases are TGTGCCATCAGTGAGCGGGACAACAATGAGCAGTTCTTC.

The rearrangement joins TRBV4-1 to TRBJ1-2; TRBD1 agrees at 8 bases. This CDR3 contains 15 residues. Germline CDR1 reads MGHRA; CDR2 reads YSYEKL. V dropped 4 bases and J dropped 0; count of bases not matched to a gene: 4. The CDR3 loop is CASSRGQGANYGYTF. The DNA of the CDR3 is TGCGCCAGCAGCCGAGGACAGGGAGCTAACTATGGCTACACCTTC.

This chain connects TRBV27 to TRBJ2-1; a weak D match, TRBD2 (7 bases). Between the trimmed V and J ends, which lost 1 base and 9 bases, there was a span of 13 bases. Germline-derived CDR1 and CDR2 are MNHEY and SMNVEV (reference sequence). The CDR3 is made up of 14 amino acids. The CDR3 sequence is CASSLYGGQVEQFF. CDR3 nucleotides: TGTGCCAGCAGTTTATACGGGGGGCAGGTTGAGCAGTTCTTC.

This chain connects TRBV19 to TRBJ1-1; D remains unclear. The CDR3 loop spans 14 amino acids. The V and J ends lost 3 bases and 0 bases respectively, with 8 bases between them. Per germline, CDR1 LNHDA and CDR2 SQIVND (reference sequence). Here the CDR3 DNA reads TGTGCCAGTAGTATTTGGCAAATGAACACTGAAGCTTTCTTT. Translated, it gives CASSIWQMNTEAFF.